The 18 T cell receptor beta chains listed next were all sequenced from one sample in a study of cytomegalovirus exposure and HLA in healthy donors. Primers for the PCR totalled 60 Vbeta and 13 Jbeta. The method was immunoSEQ multiplex PCR; TCRdb's version includes in-frame clones alone and lacks a portion of them. There are 60,000 to 75,000 clones in the sample; over 60% occur only once, and roughly 3% lies in the top ten. Material: PBMCs. The receptors were gathered from a woman aged 50 to 65 in good health and CMV-seronegative.

Points on this clone: One end of the junction fails to match germline, which may point to a read error. The rearrangement uses TRBV5-4 and TRBJ1-1, with D hard to call. The CDR3 runs 12 residues. Looked up from germline, CDR1 is SGHNT and CDR2 is YYREEE (reference sequence). This CDR3 is CASSLETFEAFF. CDR3 DNA: TGTGCCAGCAGCTTGGAAACCTTTGAAGCTTTTTTT.

The chain recombines TRBV12-5 with TRBJ1-4, with 9 bases lining up with TRBD1. The V gene's germline CDR1 is LGHNT and CDR2 FRNRAP. The CDR3 loop spans 14 amino acids. V lost 6 bases and J lost 7; bases outside the gene matches: 6. The CDR3 here is CASGPGQGAEKLFF. Written as DNA, the CDR3 is TGTGCTAGTGGCCCGGGACAGGGAGCTGAAAAACTGTTTTTT.

The chain joins TRBV5-1 to TRBJ2-7; 8 bases agree with TRBD2. V dropped 4 bases and J dropped 7; count of bases not matched to a gene: 13. Germline values: CDR1 SGHRS, CDR2 YFSETQ. This CDR3 comprises 15 residues. CDR3 sequence reads: CASSVGIGTSSEQYF. CDR3 bases: TGCGCCAGCAGCGTGGGTATCGGGACTAGTAGTGAGCAGTACTTC.

The chain has TRBV5-1 and TRBJ2-5; TRBD1 matches 7 bases. The V segment lost 0 bases and the J segment 4 bases; nucleotides outside the gene matches: 0. The CDR3 is 13 amino acids. From germline, CDR1 is SGHRS and CDR2 YFSETQ. CDR3: CASSLAGGETQYF. The CDR3 DNA reads as TGCGCCAGCAGCTTGGCAGGGGGAGAGACCCAGTACTTC.

The chain couples TRBV27 to TRBJ2-7, with 8 bases fitting TRBD1. The CDR3 spans 15 residues. The germline V gene encodes CDR1 MNHEY and CDR2 SMNVEV (reference sequence). J was trimmed by 0 bases and V by 3 bases; bases with no gene match: 4. This CDR3 reads CASSFQGASSYEQYF. DNA of the CDR3: TGTGCCAGCAGTTTTCAGGGGGCAAGCTCCTACGAGCAGTACTTC.

This chain joins TRBV9 and TRBJ1-2; D ambiguous. This CDR3 is built from 15 residues. Germline assignment: CDR1 SGDLS and CDR2 YYNGEE. V was clipped by 4 bases and J by 0 bases, with 13 bases between them. This chain's CDR3 is CASSPDPGTNYGYTF. Here the CDR3 DNA reads TGTGCCAGCAGCCCAGATCCCGGGACTAACTATGGCTACACCTTC.

This clone was seen a few times. A read error may produce the germline difference seen at one junction end. V gene TRBV2 combines with J gene TRBJ2-7; D perhaps matches TRBD2 (6 bases). The CDR3 runs 13 residues. Looked up from germline, CDR1 is SNHLY and CDR2 is FYNNEI. CDR3 in DNA: TGTGCCAGCAGTGAAGGGACCGGGACTTCTAATCACTTC. Its translation: CASSEGTGTSNHF.

The chain employs TRBV18 and TRBJ1-1; 9 bases are a match to TRBD1. The J segment lost 4 bases and the V segment lost 6 bases, leaving 6 bases of the junction unmatched. The germline V gene encodes CDR1 KGHSH and CDR2 LQKENI. CDR3 size: 14 residues. CDR3 protein: CASSRGTGFTEAFF. The DNA for the CDR3 is TGTGCCAGCTCCCGCGGGACAGGGTTCACTGAAGCTTTCTTT.

The J gene is TRBJ1-1, the V gene TRBV15, with 7 bases lining up with TRBD1. Germline CDR1 reads LNHNV; CDR2 reads YYDKDF (reference sequence). The CDR3 has 14 residues. V trimming: 7 bases; J trimming: 0 bases; junction bases outside the gene matches: 5. In nucleotides, the CDR3 is TGTGCCACCACCAAGGGACAGATGAACACTGAAGCTTTCTTT. As protein: CATTKGQMNTEAFF.

The gene calls are TRBV7-2 and TRBJ1-2; no firm D call. Trimming shortened V by 11 bases and J by 0 bases, and 13 bases separated the two germline ends. Germline V CDR1 and CDR2: SGHTA, FQGNSA. This CDR3 is 13 amino acids long. In DNA form, the CDR3 reads TGTGCCGTACCAGTTGCCTCTAACTATGGCTACACCTTC. Its protein product is CAVPVASNYGYTF.

The V gene is TRBV11-3, the J gene TRBJ2-1, with 13 bases identical to TRBD2. Germline lookup yields CDR1 SGHNT and CDR2 YENEEA. Trimming cost V 5 bases and J 10 bases; bases outside gene matches: 5. The CDR3 runs 14 residues. CDR3 bases: TGTGCCAGCAGCGGGACTAGCGGGACTGGGGAGCAGTTCTTC. Translated, it gives CASSGTSGTGEQFF.

This clone showed up just once. The chain recombines TRBV6-5 with TRBJ2-3, with 11 bases fitting TRBD1. Trimming removed 2 bases from V and 5 bases from J; junction bases left unmatched: 6. The CDR3 has 16 residues. Germline CDR1 reads MNHEY; CDR2 reads SVGAGI. The CDR3 region has the DNA TGTGCCAGCAGTTACACCGGGACAGGGGGACAAGATACGCAGTATTTT. Its translation is CASSYTGTGGQDTQYF.

This rearrangement joins TRBV27 to TRBJ1-4; TRBD1 matches 7 bases. The CDR3 runs to 13 residues. Germline CDR1 is MNHEY and CDR2 is SMNVEV (reference sequence). The trim removed 3 bases at V and 10 bases at J, leaving 5 bases unmatched. The CDR3 coding sequence is TGTGCCAGCAGTTTGCAGGGGGGTGGAAAACTGTTTTTT. It translates to CASSLQGGGKLFF.

The chain uses TRBV6-5 and TRBJ1-4, with 9 nucleotides matching TRBD1. Germline V gene data show CDR1 as MNHEY and CDR2 as SVGAGI. The CDR3 is 13 residues long. V lost 4 bases, J lost 8 bases, and 2 bases stayed unmatched. DNA of the CDR3: TGTGCCAGCAGTTGGGACAGGGAGGAAAAACTGTTTTTT. Protein: CASSWDREEKLFF.

For this clone: It is unclear where the CDR3 begins or ends on the DNA, so no DNA is shown, and the CDR3 is as TCRdb lists it. The chain is built from TRBV7-9 and TRBJ2-7; TRBD1, as called in the table, went unchecked against the DNA. Germline CDR1 reads SEHNR; CDR2 reads FQNEAQ (reference sequence). The CDR3 contains 15 residues when both ends are counted. Here the CDR3 reads CASSPRFGTGSRKNF.

The chain recombines TRBV28 with TRBJ1-5, with TRBD1 matching over 7 bases. The CDR3 totals 15 residues. Unmatched junction bases numbered 16, after V lost 6 bases and J lost 11 bases. Germline V gives CDR1 MDHEN, CDR2 SYDVKM. CDR3: CASSESTGGGMAQHF. The CDR3 DNA is TGTGCCAGCAGCGAATCGACAGGAGGGGGCATGGCCCAGCATTTT.

This clone was counted only a few times. The chain couples TRBV4-3 to TRBJ1-1; possibly TRBD1 for D (6 bases). Germline V gene data show CDR1 as LGHNA and CDR2 as YSLEER. CDR3 size: 14 residues. Trimming took off 4 bases at V and 1 base at J, with 10 bases between the two ends. The CDR3 reads CASSPSGENTEAFF. CDR3 coding DNA: TGCGCCAGCAGCCCCTCAGGGGAGAACACTGAAGCTTTCTTT.

This rearrangement joins TRBV9 to TRBJ2-7, with 10 bases aligning to TRBD1. The V segment lost 4 bases and the J segment 3 bases; nucleotides outside the gene matches: 4. The CDR3 extends over 14 amino acids. Germline V gene lookup returns CDR1 SGDLS and CDR2 YYNGEE. The CDR3 loop is CASSPRTGGYEQYF. For the CDR3, the DNA is TGTGCCAGCAGCCCTCGGACAGGGGGCTACGAGCAGTACTTC.